These T cell receptor beta chains were read from a single sample in a study of shared clonotypes between healthy human individuals. The repertoire was sequenced with immunoSEQ multiplex PCR; TCRdb's copy has only in-frame clones and lacks some. Among about 2.1 million clones listed, 93% were seen once. The sequencing input was naive CD8+ T cells from PBMCs. All receptors come from a man younger than 35 in good health. Some clones in this sample may be carry-over from other donors' samples. Both conserved end residues are part of each CDR3. Fields, in order: J gene, V gene, D gene, CDR3 DNA, CDR3 protein. The D gene is left open where the match is weak.

>TRBJ2-3|TRBV7-9|NA
TGTGCCAGCAGCTTAGCGGTGGTAGGAACAGATACGCAGTATTTT
CASSLAVVGTDTQYF
>TRBJ2-3|TRBV4-3|TRBD2
TGCGCCAGCAGCCAGACTAGCGGGAGGGGGTGGCGTGCGGATACGCAGTATTTT
CASSQTSGRGWRADTQYF
>TRBJ1-4|TRBV11-2|TRBD1
TGTGCCAGCAGCTCCCGAGGGGGCAATTCAACTAATGAAAAACTGTTTTTT
CASSSRGGNSTNEKLFF
>TRBJ2-5|TRBV5-4|NA
TGTGCCAGCAGCTACGGGCCAGCGGCAAGGGAGACCCAGTACTTC
CASSYGPAARETQYF
>TRBJ2-3|TRBV5-1|TRBD1
TGCGCCAGCAGCTTGGCCATCGGGACAGGGAACACAGATACGCAGTATTTT
CASSLAIGTGNTDTQYF
>TRBJ2-1|TRBV25-1|NA
TGTGCCAGCAGCCTGGGAAATGAGCAGTTCTTC
CASSLGNEQFF
>TRBJ1-5|TRBV2|NA
TGTGCCAGCAGTGATCAGGGAGCGGGCCAGCCCCAGCATTTT
CASSDQGAGQPQHF
>TRBJ2-7|TRBV10-2|NA
TGCGCCAGCAGTAACAGAGGTACGAGCTACGAGCAGTACTTC
CASSNRGTSYEQYF
>TRBJ2-7|TRBV7-8|NA
TGTGCCAGCAGCTTAGTGGGCGGAAGCTCCTACGAGCAGTACTTC
CASSLVGGSSYEQYF
>TRBJ1-4|TRBV7-7|TRBD1
TGTGCCAGCAGCCGGACAGGCGGTGAAAAACTGTTTTTT
CASSRTGGEKLFF
>TRBJ1-2|TRBV29-1|TRBD1
TGCAGCGACACCGGGACAGGGCGTTATGGCTACACCTTC
CSDTGTGRYGYTF
>TRBJ1-2|TRBV28|NA
TGTGCCAGCAGTTCCGACGGGACCGTTGGGGGCTACACCTTC
CASSSDGTVGGYTF
>TRBJ1-1|TRBV15|NA
TGTGCCACCGCGCCCCCGGAGAACACTGAAGCTTTCTTT
CATAPPENTEAFF